The T cell receptor (beta chain) under discussion was sequenced for a study of CD8 T cells in ankylosing spondylitis (dated by TCRdb to the late 2010s). Notes on the research overall: The study profiled T cell receptor beta repertoires in healthy donors and ankylosing spondylitis patients to find disease-linked TCR variants. The full study cohort was made up of about 24 ankylosing spondylitis patients and more than 90 healthy donors. Samples of peripheral blood were taken, and for ankylosing spondylitis patients, synovial fluid was collected as well. Here is what the overall study found, with its caveats: Blood from ankylosing spondylitis patients appeared to be characterized by a TCR beta motif made up of several highly homologous amino acid variants. Some of the motif variants had been reported before in the synovial fluid and blood of reactive arthritis patients, a finding that suggests common disease-initiation mechanisms. The disease-linked clones had a CD8+ phenotype and were found at relatively low frequencies in peripheral blood. The disease-linked clones were reported as significantly enriched in matched synovial fluid samples from ankylosing spondylitis patients.

Relative to its sample, this clonotype is medium-sized (0.01 to 0.1%). It lacks a known antigen. No base quality values were provided; no much bigger clone lies one nucleotide off. Sequencing took place on an Illumina MiSeq. Quantitative 5'-RACE with molecular barcodes was used to prepare TCR beta libraries. In the authors' own workflow: To identify disease-linked TCR variants, a new computational method was used, one built on a probabilistic model of VDJ rearrangement. The raw public data were reprocessed by TCRdb itself: fastp quality trimming at Q25, MiXCR clonotype calling, in-frame beta chains only. Every distinct CDR3 protein forms one entry, paired with its most common genes and DNA. The V and J calls follow TCRdb's processing rather than the paper's. The table for this sample lists around 22,000 distinct CDR3 sequences; around 13% of them were counted only once. 35% of the sample belongs to the ten largest clones.

Including the terminal cysteine and phenylalanine, the CDR3 comprises 14 residues. Only CDR3 DNA is held: 42 bases, read in frame from base 1. For CDR1 and CDR2, the germline V gene lists SQVTM and ANQGSEA. The V end gives up 4 bases and the J end 2 bases, leaving 7 bases in the junction not matched to a gene. The chain was built from TRBV29-1 and TRBJ2-7, and 8 junctional nucleotides match TRBD1. Sequenced: blood. This receptor was obtained from a male donor with ankylosing spondylitis or in good health (not recorded which). The CDR3 reads CSVVSGQGPYEQYF. The nucleotide sequence is given as TGCAGCGTTGTTAGTGGACAGGGCCCCTACGAGCAGTACTTC.